The T cell receptor beta chain described here comes from a study of shared clonotypes between healthy human individuals. Here immunoSEQ multiplex PCR was the method, and the copy in TCRdb shows in-frame clones only, minus some. Among about 680,000 clones listed, 72% were seen once. Material for sequencing was memory CD4+ T cells sorted from blood. As for subset: CD45RA-negative fraction. The TCR comes from a young woman in good health.

The CDR3 sequence: CASSPRGTTNEKLFF. In DNA form, the CDR3 reads TGTGCCAGCAGCCCCAGGGGGACAACTAATGAAAAACTGTTTTTT. This chain links TRBV2 with TRBJ1-4; 7 nucleotides match TRBD1. The germline gives CDR1 SNHLY, CDR2 FYNNEI. Losses at the gene ends were 6 bases for V and 0 bases for J; bases not matched to a gene: 4. The CDR3 totals 15 residues.